This TCR beta chain was profiled in a study of T cell responses to AZD1222 COVID-19 vaccine. The CDR3 contains 13 residues. Trimming removed 7 bases from V and 7 bases from J, with 14 bases in between. Germline V CDR1 and CDR2: MNHEY, SVGEGT. Whether given at about 4 or about 12 weeks, second doses were pooled. This table comes from immunoSEQ multiplex PCR, and its TCRdb copy is limited to in-frame clones, with some not included. The sample yields 120,000 to 150,000 clones, approximately 89% seen once. In its sample, this clone was seen once. Its antigen is undetermined. General observations from the study: Sampling that yielded the repertoires occurred only after the peak T cell response. Mapped onto spike, vaccine-associated CD4 TCRs spanned it and were dominant at 160-218 and 743-854. Spike-specific TCR depth and breadth grew after two AZD1222 doses.

The source is an adult who received the AZD1222 COVID-19 vaccine. The chain carries TRBV6-2 or TRBV6-3 and TRBJ2-1; D perhaps matches TRBD2 (5 bases). The sample here was peripheral blood, taken 28 days after the second AZD1222 dose. The CDR3 DNA reads TGTGCCAGCACCCCAGGTAGCGCTAATGAGCAGTTCTTC. This encodes CASTPGSANEQFF.